Described below is a single TCR beta chain sequence and its context. Its antigen is currently unknown. The table came from immunoSEQ multiplex PCR; TCRdb's copy has only in-frame clones and leaves some out. The table has tens of thousands of clones, approximately 86% seen once. In germline, CDR1 is KGHSH, CDR2 LQKENI. The V gene end was trimmed by 4 bases and the J gene end by 2 bases; junction bases not matched to a gene: 6. The CDR3 consists of 15 residues. These data belong to a study of radiation and T cells in renal cell carcinoma. Noted time point: blood 2 weeks post-SBRT. Stated treatment: 15 Gy SBRT to primary tumor, nephrectomy 4 weeks later. Whole-study results and caveats: From baseline, blood top tumor clonotypes peaked at 2 weeks post-radiation.

The chain couples TRBV18 to TRBJ2-7, with TRBD2 matching over 9 bases. The clonotype was recovered from a woman between 45 and 60 years old with renal cell carcinoma. The input for sequencing was blood, taken from a patient whose treatment included radiotherapy and nephrectomy. Here the CDR3 reads CASSRPSGAPYEQYF. In DNA form, the CDR3 reads TGTGCCAGCTCACGACCTAGCGGGGCTCCCTACGAGCAGTACTTC. Using reference TRBV18 and TRBJ2-7 for the parts outside the CDR3, the full variable domain is NAGVMQNPRHLVRRRGQEARLRCSPMKGHSHVYWYRQLPEEGLKFMVYLQKENIIDESGMPKERFSAEFPKEGPSILRIQQVVRGDSAAYFCASSRPSGAPYEQYFGPGTRLTVT.